This TCR beta chain appears in the sequencing data of a study of blood T cells in healthy people across ages. Study-wide context: Per two T cells, about one barcoded beta molecule was captured through template switching.

This clonotype occurred many times. The V gene's germline CDR1 is DFQATT and CDR2 SNEGSKA (reference sequence). CDR3 length: 12 amino acids. V was clipped by 5 bases and J by 5 bases, with 12 bases between them. The use of a sample-barcoded 5' primer and a J-beta primer mix characterized a second PCR of roughly 7 to 11 cycles. Template switching added a 12-random-nucleotide identifier to every cDNA molecule. TCRdb reprocessed the 5' RACE reads via MiXCR and lists one record per CDR3 protein. The sample includes about 1.8 million distinct CDR3 sequences, roughly 49% of them seen just once. Sequencing was carried out using blood. This rearrangement joins TRBV20-1 to TRBJ2-5, with TRBD1 as a possible D gene (6 bases). The source is a woman aged 40 to 50 in good health. The CDR3 sequence: CSARTGLETQYF. The CDR3 nucleotides are TGCAGTGCTCGCACAGGGCTGGAGACCCAGTACTTC.